Listed here are 32 T cell receptor beta chains from one sample, sequenced in a study of graft-versus-host responses after intestinal transplantation. The antigens these receptors bind are not known. The method was immunoSEQ multiplex PCR; TCRdb's version includes in-frame clones alone and lacks a portion of them. The sample holds tens of thousands of clones, approximately 95% seen once. The specimen comprised unstimulated CD8+ T cells sorted from spleen or lymph node cells, sampled before transplant. Receptors were obtained from a human donor who was the organ donor for an intestinal transplant.

The V and J genes are TRBV10-1 and TRBJ2-2, with D hard to call. Germline values: CDR1 WNHNN, CDR2 SYGVQD (reference sequence). V lost 1 base, J lost 4 bases, and 4 bases lay in between. CDR3 length: 13 amino acids. The CDR3 sequence: CASSELLTGELFF. CDR3 nucleotides: TGCGCCAGCAGTGAGTTACTCACCGGGGAGCTGTTTTTT.

J is TRBJ2-7 and V is TRBV5-6; 9 nucleotides align to TRBD1. With 3 bases clipped from V and 3 bases from J, the junction kept 4 bases outside the gene matches. The CDR3 runs 14 residues. Germline lookup yields CDR1 SGHDT and CDR2 YYEEEE. CDR3 bases: TGTGCCAGCAGCTGGGGGACAGGGCACTACGAGCAGTACTTC. Its translation is CASSWGTGHYEQYF.

This CDR3 reads CASSLGVGGGGEQFF. CDR3 coding DNA: TGTGCCAGCAGCTTAGGGGTCGGGGGCGGAGGTGAGCAGTTCTTC. The rearrangement joins TRBV5-6 to TRBJ2-1, with D perhaps assigned TRBD1 or TRBD2 (6 bases each). Trimming took 2 bases from V and 9 from J, leaving 18 bases between them. Germline CDR1 SGHDT, CDR2 YYEEEE. The CDR3 extends over 15 amino acids. Complete variable domain (other parts from reference TRBV5-6 and TRBJ2-1): DAGVTQSPTHLIKTRGQQVTLRCSPKSGHDTVSWYQQALGQGPQFIFQYYEEEERQRGNFPDRFSGHQFPNYSSELNVNALLLGDSALYLCASSLGVGGGGEQFFGPGTRLTVL.

V and J are TRBV13 and TRBJ2-2; possibly TRBD2 for D (6 bases). The CDR3 spans 15 residues. Deletions cut 4 bases from V and 6 bases from J, with 15 bases between. The germline gives CDR1 PRHDT, CDR2 FYEKMQ (reference sequence). The CDR3: CASSSRTNLSGELFF. The CDR3, as DNA: TGTGCCAGCAGCTCCCGGACTAATCTATCCGGGGAGCTGTTTTTT. The variable domain in full, with the rest retrieved from reference TRBV13 and TRBJ2-2, is AAGVIQSPRHLIKEKRETATLKCYPIPRHDTVYWYQQGPGQDPQFLISFYEKMQSDKGSIPDRFSAQQFSDYHSELNMSSLELGDSALYFCASSSRTNLSGELFFGEGSRLTVL.

The chain carries TRBV5-6 and TRBJ2-7, with D possibly matching TRBD1 (7 bases). Germline CDR1 SGHDT, CDR2 YYEEEE. V was shortened by 2 bases and J by 2 bases, with 17 bases between the two germline ends. This CDR3 region has 16 residues. CDR3 coding DNA: TGTGCCAGCAGCTTAGGAGGGGGCGACTTCCCCTACGAGCAGTACTTC. This gives the protein CASSLGGGDFPYEQYF.

V gene TRBV7-6 combines with J gene TRBJ2-5, with 9 nucleotides matching TRBD1. The DNA end lines up better with TRBJ2-7; the J call may be wrong. CDR1 and CDR2 (germline): SGHVS, FNYEAQ. The CDR3 has 15 amino acids. CDR3 nucleotide sequence: TGTGCCAGCAGCGCCAGACAGGGGGAGGGATACGAGCAGTACTTC. Its translation is CASSARQGEGYEQYF.

The chain recombines TRBV28 with TRBJ1-5; D might be TRBD1 (5 bases). V lost 7 bases and J 7 bases, leaving 17 bases between the germline ends. CDR1 is MDHEN, CDR2 SYDVKM, per germline. This CDR3 has 14 amino acids. The CDR3 sequence: CASIGPGDGQPQHF. CDR3 DNA: TGTGCCAGCATAGGACCCGGGGACGGGCAGCCCCAGCATTTT.

CDR3 sequence (DNA): TGTGCCAGCAGCTTAGCGGTAGGGGAGGACACTGAAGCTTTCTTT. It translates to CASSLAVGEDTEAFF. The chain employs TRBV7-6 and TRBJ1-1; possible D gene TRBD1, 5 bases. The length of the CDR3 is 15 residues. V was cut by 0 bases and J by 3 bases, with 11 bases left in between. The germline CDR1 and CDR2 sequences are SGHVS and FNYEAQ.

This rearrangement joins TRBV7-9 to TRBJ1-1, with TRBD1 as a possible D gene (5 bases). The CDR3 sequence is 16 residues long. The V end was cut by 3 bases, the J end by 1 base, with 15 bases between. Germline V gene lookup returns CDR1 SEHNR and CDR2 FQNEAQ (reference sequence). For the CDR3, the DNA is TGTGCCAGCAGCTTTAGCGGGGGTGGGTGGAACACTGAAGCTTTCTTT. Its translation is CASSFSGGGWNTEAFF.

CDR3: CSVGGTLFTGELFF. In nucleotides, the CDR3 is TGCAGCGTTGGGGGGACCCTTTTTACCGGGGAGCTGTTTTTT. This chain links TRBV29-1 with TRBJ2-2, with D possibly called TRBD1 or TRBD2 (5 bases each). This CDR3 contains 14 residues. The germline CDR1 and CDR2 sequences are SQVTM and ANQGSEA. The ends were cut back, 4 bases at V and 5 bases at J, with 14 bases in the middle.

This clone has just one count. The chain carries TRBV7-2 and TRBJ1-5; D not resolved. Germline lookup yields CDR1 SGHTA and CDR2 FQGNSA. The CDR3 runs to 12 residues. V was shortened by 5 bases and J by 7 bases, with 9 bases between the two germline ends. In nucleotides, the CDR3 is TGTGCCAGCAGCGAGGGTGTGCAGCCCCAGCATTTT. The encoded protein is CASSEGVQPQHF.

The chain has TRBV28 and TRBJ1-1, with 9 bases fitting TRBD1. The V gene's germline CDR1 is MDHEN and CDR2 SYDVKM. This CDR3 has 17 amino acids. After removal of 5 bases from V and 4 bases from J, the junction contained 14 bases not matched to a gene. CDR3 DNA sequence: TGTGCCAGCAGTCCAAGGATAGGGACAGGGTTTCGCACTGAAGCTTTCTTT. Its translation is CASSPRIGTGFRTEAFF.

The chain uses TRBV6-6 and TRBJ1-6, with 9 bases fitting TRBD1. Unmatched junction bases numbered 8, after V lost 6 bases and J lost 8 bases. This CDR3 region has 15 residues. Germline values: CDR1 MNHNY, CDR2 SVGAGI (reference sequence). This CDR3 reads CASRQPGQGHSPLHF. The CDR3, as DNA: TGTGCCAGCAGGCAACCGGGACAGGGTCATTCACCCCTCCACTTT.

This clone has a single count. The CDR3 loop is CASSLDASPYEQYF. CDR3 nucleotide sequence: TGCGCCAGCAGCTTGGACGCCAGTCCCTACGAGCAGTACTTC. The gene calls are TRBV5-1 and TRBJ2-7, with no clear D. Germline values: CDR1 SGHRS, CDR2 YFSETQ. V was clipped by 0 bases and J by 2 bases, with 9 bases between them. The CDR3 has 14 amino acids.

CDR3 DNA sequence: TGTGCCAGCAGCCAGGGACAGGGAAGAGAGACCCAGTACTTC. This translates into CASSQGQGRETQYF. The V call is TRBV4-2, the J call TRBJ2-5; TRBD1 agrees at 9 bases. V shed 3 bases, J shed 4 bases, and the junction held 3 bases outside the gene matches. Per germline, CDR1 LGHNA and CDR2 YNFKEQ. The CDR3 loop spans 14 amino acids.

The DNA for the CDR3 is TGTGCCAGCAGTTTTGTTCTAGCGGGGAGGGGGAATGAGCAGTTCTTC. Its protein is CASSFVLAGRGNEQFF. The chain is built from TRBV27 and TRBJ2-1, with 9 bases aligning to TRBD2. The CDR3 length is 16 residues. Germline V gives CDR1 MNHEY, CDR2 SMNVEV (reference sequence). V was clipped by 3 bases and J by 7 bases; unmatched bases: 10.

Here the CDR3 reads CASSLLETQYF. CDR3 sequence (DNA): TGTGCCAGCAGCTTATTGGAGACCCAGTACTTC. The chain couples TRBV11-2 to TRBJ2-5; no definite D call. Trimming took off 2 bases at V and 5 bases at J, with 3 bases between the two ends. The germline gives CDR1 SGHAT, CDR2 FQNNGV. The CDR3 spans 11 residues. Together with reference TRBV11-2 and TRBJ2-5, the CDR3 gives the full variable domain: EAGVAQSPRYKIIEKRQSVAFWCNPISGHATLYWYQQILGQGPKLLIQFQNNGVVDDSQLPKDRFSAERLKGVDSTLKIQPAKLEDSAVYLCASSLLETQYFGPGTRLLVL.

This clone is a singleton in its sample. The CDR3 spells CASSHGTGYEQYF. For the CDR3, the DNA is TGTGCCAGCAGCCACGGGACAGGGTACGAGCAGTACTTC. The V gene is TRBV6-5, the J gene TRBJ2-7; 9 bases fit TRBD1. Germline V gene lookup returns CDR1 MNHEY and CDR2 SVGAGI. The CDR3 loop spans 13 amino acids. V was pared by 6 bases and J by 4 bases, with 4 bases of the junction left unmatched.

This clone was counted a single time. V and J are TRBV28 and TRBJ1-1; TRBD1 matches 8 bases. CDR1 is MDHEN, CDR2 SYDVKM, per germline. Germline trimming cut 3 bases from V and 0 bases from J; bases unmatched to any gene: 6. The CDR3 has 16 amino acids. The CDR3 DNA is TGTGCCAGCAGTTTCGGGACAGGTAGGGTGAACACTGAAGCTTTCTTT. Protein: CASSFGTGRVNTEAFF. Full variable domain (remainder filled in from reference TRBV28 and TRBJ1-1): DVKVTQSSRYLVKRTGEKVFLECVQDMDHENMFWYRQDPGLGLRLIYFSYDVKMKEKGDIPEGYSVSREKKERFSLILESASTNQTSMYLCASSFGTGRVNTEAFFGQGTRLTVV.

This chain links TRBV6-4 with TRBJ2-1; D could derive from TRBD1 or TRBD2 (5 bases each). V was trimmed by 5 bases and J by 0 bases, leaving 11 bases between them. The CDR3 covers 15 residues. Germline V CDR1 and CDR2: MRHNA, SNTAGT. The DNA for the CDR3 is TGTGCCAGCAGTACCGGGACCGGCTCCTACAATGAGCAGTTCTTC. Encoded protein: CASSTGTGSYNEQFF.

This clone occurred a few times. The genes are TRBV6-6 and TRBJ2-7; D tentatively fits TRBD1 or TRBD2 (5 bases each). Germline lookup yields CDR1 MNHNY and CDR2 SVGAGI (reference sequence). The CDR3 runs 15 residues. V shed 5 bases and J shed 2 bases, with 16 bases lying between them. Written as DNA, the CDR3 is TGTGCCAGCAGTAGCCGGGACCTTTTCCCCTACGAGCAGTACTTC. Translating it yields CASSSRDLFPYEQYF.

With respect to this clone: Relative to the germline gene, one junction end is altered; a read error may explain this. The rearrangement joins TRBV5-4 to TRBJ2-5; no clear D gene. Germline values: CDR1 SGHNT, CDR2 YYREEE (reference sequence). The CDR3 covers 14 residues. The CDR3 region is CASNLEQHQETQYF. For the CDR3, the DNA is TGTGCCAGCAACTTGGAACAGCACCAAGAGACCCAGTACTTC.

A remark on this clone: One junction end disagrees with the germline gene, perhaps due to a read error. V gene TRBV6-1 combines with J gene TRBJ1-1; the D is unclear. This CDR3 region has 17 residues. Germline lookup yields CDR1 MNHNS and CDR2 SASEGT. The CDR3 protein is CASTERALSLSNTEAFF. The CDR3 nucleotides are TGTGCCAGCACTGAAAGGGCTCTTTCCCTGTCTAACACTGAAGCTTTCTTT.

The rearrangement links TRBV2 to TRBJ2-7, with 10 bases identical to TRBD1. Per germline, CDR1 SNHLY and CDR2 FYNNEI. J gave up 0 bases and V 4 bases, and 0 bases lay outside the gene matches. The CDR3 is 14 residues long. The CDR3 DNA reads as TGTGCCAGCAGTGGGGACAGGGGCTCCTACGAGCAGTACTTC. Translated: CASSGDRGSYEQYF.

The chain uses TRBV7-8 and TRBJ2-7, with 12 positions matching TRBD1. The CDR3 length is 16 residues. Per the germline V gene, CDR1 is SGHVS and CDR2 is FQNEAQ. V shed 5 bases, J shed 5 bases, and the junction held 10 bases outside the gene matches. CDR3 nucleotide sequence: TGTGCCAGCAGCCTGTTTGGGACAGGGGGCCGCAACGAGCAGTACTTC. Protein sequence: CASSLFGTGGRNEQYF.

The sample holds a few counts of this clone. The genes are TRBV4-2 and TRBJ2-7; weak D call: TRBD2 (7 bases). From germline, CDR1 is LGHNA and CDR2 YNFKEQ. The germline V and J ends were trimmed by 0 bases and 5 bases, with 11 bases remaining between them. The CDR3 is 14 residues long. CDR3 protein: CASSQEGGANEQYF. The DNA for the CDR3 is TGTGCCAGCAGCCAAGAGGGGGGGGCCAACGAGCAGTACTTC.

The gene calls are TRBV9 and TRBJ1-2; D not resolved. From germline, CDR1 is SGDLS and CDR2 YYNGEE. Trimming took 0 bases from V and 4 from J, leaving 7 bases between them. This CDR3 region has 13 residues. CDR3 loop: CASSVEGFYGYTF. CDR3 in DNA: TGTGCCAGCAGCGTAGAAGGTTTCTATGGCTACACCTTC.

The chain combines TRBV27 with TRBJ2-7; maybe TRBD1 (5 bases). The V gene lost 10 bases and the J gene lost 2 bases, with 9 bases spanning the gap. There are 11 residues in the CDR3. Germline-derived CDR1 and CDR2 are MNHEY and SMNVEV (reference sequence). Written as DNA, the CDR3 is TGTGCCACGACAGATACCTACGAGCAGTACTTC. This translates into CATTDTYEQYF.

The chain recombines TRBV13 with TRBJ2-3; D remains unclear. V dropped 2 bases and J dropped 4 bases, with 7 bases sitting between them. Germline V gene sequence: CDR1 PRHDT, CDR2 FYEKMQ (reference sequence). The CDR3 has 13 residues. CDR3 nucleotides: TGTGCCAGCAGCTTATTGATGGCAGATACGCAGTATTTT. This translates into CASSLLMADTQYF.

A single count supports this clone. This sequence joins TRBV14 and TRBJ1-2; 7 positions agree with TRBD1. V shed 2 bases, J shed 4 bases, and the junction held 10 bases outside the gene matches. There are 16 residues in the CDR3. The germline V gene has CDR1 SGHDN and CDR2 FVKESK. The CDR3 region is CASSQSGSGGGYGYTF. Here the CDR3 DNA reads TGTGCCAGCAGCCAATCGGGATCAGGGGGTGGCTATGGCTACACCTTC. Filled out from reference TRBV14 and TRBJ1-2, the complete variable domain reads EAGVTQFPSHSVIEKGQTVTLRCDPISGHDNLYWYRRVMGKEIKFLLHFVKESKQDESGMPNNRFLAERTGGTYSTLKVQPAELEDSGVYFCASSQSGSGGGYGYTFGSGTRLTVV.

The chain has TRBV27 and TRBJ1-2; D ambiguous. The CDR3 consists of 14 residues. V shed 5 bases and J shed 4 bases, with 14 bases lying between them. The germline V gene has CDR1 MNHEY and CDR2 SMNVEV (reference sequence). In DNA form, the CDR3 reads TGTGCCAGCAGTCCGACAACAGTGGCCTATGGCTACACCTTC. This codes for CASSPTTVAYGYTF.

This chain uses TRBV9 with TRBJ2-7, with D tentatively TRBD1 (6 bases). Looked up from germline, CDR1 is SGDLS and CDR2 is YYNGEE. Trimming pared 2 bases from V and 3 bases from J, leaving 12 bases between. CDR3 length: 14 residues. The CDR3 protein is CASSVRGIGYEQYF. The CDR3 DNA follows: TGTGCCAGCAGCGTCAGGGGTATAGGCTACGAGCAGTACTTC. The full variable domain, completed using reference TRBV9 and TRBJ2-7, is DSGVTQTPKHLITATGQRVTLRCSPRSGDLSVYWYQQSLDQGLQFLIQYYNGEERAKGNILERFSAQQFPDLHSELNLSSLELGDSALYFCASSVRGIGYEQYFGPGTRLTVT.